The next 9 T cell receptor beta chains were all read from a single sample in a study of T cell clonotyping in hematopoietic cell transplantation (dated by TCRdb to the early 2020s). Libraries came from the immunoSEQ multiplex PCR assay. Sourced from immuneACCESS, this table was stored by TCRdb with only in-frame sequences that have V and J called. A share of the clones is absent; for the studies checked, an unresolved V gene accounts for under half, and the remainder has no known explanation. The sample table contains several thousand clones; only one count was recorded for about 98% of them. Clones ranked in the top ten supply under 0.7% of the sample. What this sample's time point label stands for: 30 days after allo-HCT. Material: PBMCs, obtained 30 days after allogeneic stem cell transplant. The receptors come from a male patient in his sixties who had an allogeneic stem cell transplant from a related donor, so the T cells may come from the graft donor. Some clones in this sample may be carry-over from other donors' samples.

CDR3 amino acids: CASSAGAAAFF. The CDR3 DNA sequence: TGTGCCAGCAGTGCGGGGGCCGCGGCTTTCTTT. The J gene is TRBJ1-1, the V gene TRBV2; tentative D call: TRBD1 (6 bases). CDR1 SNHLY and CDR2 FYNNEI come from the germline V gene. This CDR3 is built from 11 residues. V shed 4 bases and J shed 11 bases, with 11 bases lying between them.

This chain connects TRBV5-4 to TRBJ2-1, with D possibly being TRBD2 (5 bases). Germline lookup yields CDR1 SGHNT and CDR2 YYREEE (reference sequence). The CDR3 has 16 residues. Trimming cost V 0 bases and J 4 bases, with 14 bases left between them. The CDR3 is CASSLAVGGLYNEQFF. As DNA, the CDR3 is TGTGCCAGCAGCTTGGCCGTGGGCGGGCTTTACAATGAGCAGTTCTTC. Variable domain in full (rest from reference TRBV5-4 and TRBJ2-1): ETGVTQSPTHLIKTRGQQVTLRCSSQSGHNTVSWYQQALGQGPQFIFQYYREEENGRGNFPPRFSGLQFPNYSSELNVNALELDDSALYLCASSLAVGGLYNEQFFGPGTRLTVL.

This CDR3 is CASSPIKGKGQPQHF. The CDR3, as DNA: TGTGCCAGCAGCCCCATAAAGGGGAAGGGTCAGCCCCAGCATTTT. The chain is built from TRBV11-2 and TRBJ1-5, with a possible D match to TRBD1 (5 bases). The CDR3 contains 15 residues. The germline gives CDR1 SGHAT, CDR2 FQNNGV. Trimming left V 5 bases short and J 6 bases short, with 17 bases between.

Here the CDR3 reads CASSSGQPPNSPLHF. The DNA of the CDR3 is TGTGCCAGCAGCTCTGGACAGCCTCCCAATTCACCCCTCCACTTT. J is TRBJ1-6 and V is TRBV7-6, with D maybe TRBD1 (6 bases). CDR1 is SGHVS, CDR2 FNYEAQ, per germline. Trimming left V 4 bases short and J 7 bases short, with 14 bases between. The CDR3 extends over 15 amino acids.

The CDR3 sequence is CASSLSRGSYEQYF. CDR3 nucleotide sequence: TGCGCCAGCAGCTTGAGCAGGGGATCCTACGAGCAGTACTTC. The chain couples TRBV5-1 to TRBJ2-7; possible D gene TRBD1, 6 bases. The CDR3 spans 14 residues. Germline loops: CDR1 SGHRS, CDR2 YFSETQ. Trimming removed 1 base at V and 1 base at J, with 9 bases between. The whole variable domain, remainder taken from reference TRBV5-1 and TRBJ2-7, is KAGVTQTPRYLIKTRGQQVTLSCSPISGHRSVSWYQQTPGQGLQFLFEYFSETQRNKGNFPGRFSGRQFSNSRSEMNVSTLELGDSALYLCASSLSRGSYEQYFGPGTRLTVT.

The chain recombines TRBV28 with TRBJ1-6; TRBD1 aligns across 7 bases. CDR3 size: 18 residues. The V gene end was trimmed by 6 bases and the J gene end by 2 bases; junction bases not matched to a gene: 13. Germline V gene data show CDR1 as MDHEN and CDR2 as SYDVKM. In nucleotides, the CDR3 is TGTGCCAGCAGCTTCCCCAGGGGGGGAAGGACCTATAATTCACCCCTCCACTTT. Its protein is CASSFPRGGRTYNSPLHF.

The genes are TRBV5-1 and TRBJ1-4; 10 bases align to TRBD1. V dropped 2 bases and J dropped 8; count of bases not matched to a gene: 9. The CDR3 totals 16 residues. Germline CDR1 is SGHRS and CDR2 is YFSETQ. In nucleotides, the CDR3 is TGCGCCAGCAGCTTTAATACCGGGACAGGGGTCGAAAAACTGTTTTTT. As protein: CASSFNTGTGVEKLFF.

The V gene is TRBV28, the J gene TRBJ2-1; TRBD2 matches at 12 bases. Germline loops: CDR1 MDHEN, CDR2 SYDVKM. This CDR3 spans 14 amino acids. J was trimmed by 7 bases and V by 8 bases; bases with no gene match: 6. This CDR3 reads CASRTSGVINEQFF. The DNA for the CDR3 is TGTGCCAGCCGGACTAGCGGGGTTATTAATGAGCAGTTCTTC.

The CDR3 bases are TGTGCCAGCAGCTTAGTGATAGGGGGGCACAATGAGCAGTTCTTC. Protein sequence: CASSLVIGGHNEQFF. This chain connects TRBV7-6 to TRBJ2-1; either TRBD1 or TRBD2 may supply D (6 bases each). The CDR3 extends over 15 amino acids. Looked up from germline, CDR1 is SGHVS and CDR2 is FNYEAQ. V was shortened by 1 base and J by 5 bases, with 12 bases between the two germline ends.